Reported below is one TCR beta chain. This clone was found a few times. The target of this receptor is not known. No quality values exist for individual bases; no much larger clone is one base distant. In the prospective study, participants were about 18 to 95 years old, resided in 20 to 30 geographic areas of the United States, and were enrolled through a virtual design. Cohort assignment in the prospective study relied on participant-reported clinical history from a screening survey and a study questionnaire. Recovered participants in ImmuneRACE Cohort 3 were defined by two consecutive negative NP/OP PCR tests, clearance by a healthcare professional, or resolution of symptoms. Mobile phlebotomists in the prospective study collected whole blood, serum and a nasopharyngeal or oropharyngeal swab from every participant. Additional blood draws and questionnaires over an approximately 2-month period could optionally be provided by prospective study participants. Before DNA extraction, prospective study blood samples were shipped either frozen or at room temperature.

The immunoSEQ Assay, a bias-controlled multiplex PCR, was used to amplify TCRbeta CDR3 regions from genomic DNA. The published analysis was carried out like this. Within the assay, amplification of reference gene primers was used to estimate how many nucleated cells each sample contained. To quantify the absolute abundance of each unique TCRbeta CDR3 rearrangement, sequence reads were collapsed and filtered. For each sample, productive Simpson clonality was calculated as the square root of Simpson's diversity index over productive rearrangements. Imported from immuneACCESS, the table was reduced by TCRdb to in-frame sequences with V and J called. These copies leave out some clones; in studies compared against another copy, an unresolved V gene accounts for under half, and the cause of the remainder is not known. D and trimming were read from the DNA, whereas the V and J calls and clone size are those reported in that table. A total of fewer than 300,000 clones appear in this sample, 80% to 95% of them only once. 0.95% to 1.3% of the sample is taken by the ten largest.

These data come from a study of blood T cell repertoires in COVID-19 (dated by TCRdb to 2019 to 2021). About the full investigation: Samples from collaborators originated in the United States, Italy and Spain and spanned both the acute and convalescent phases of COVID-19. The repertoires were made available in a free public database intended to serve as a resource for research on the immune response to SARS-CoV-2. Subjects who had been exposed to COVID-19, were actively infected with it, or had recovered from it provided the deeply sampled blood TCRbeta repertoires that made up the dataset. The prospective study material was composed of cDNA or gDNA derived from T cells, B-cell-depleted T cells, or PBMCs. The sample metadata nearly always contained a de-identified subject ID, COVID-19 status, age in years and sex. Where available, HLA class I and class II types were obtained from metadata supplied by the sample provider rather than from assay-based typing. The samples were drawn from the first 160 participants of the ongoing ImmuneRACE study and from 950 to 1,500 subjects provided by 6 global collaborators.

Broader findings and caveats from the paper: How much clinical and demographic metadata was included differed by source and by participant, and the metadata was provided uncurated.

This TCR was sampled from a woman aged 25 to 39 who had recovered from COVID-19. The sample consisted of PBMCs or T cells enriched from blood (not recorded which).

The sequence in DNA is TGCAGCGTTTCGGGGGGTCTCTACGAGCAGTACTTC. Its protein reads: CSVSGGLYEQYF. The receptor chain draws on TRBV29-1 and TRBJ2-7; the junction holds 7 bases that match TRBD2. Its CDR3 holds 12 amino acids, cysteine through phenylalanine. Only the CDR3 DNA stays, 36 bases, in frame from base 1. V lost 5 bases and J lost 3 bases, and the count of bases not matched to a germline gene is 4. Sequences SQVTM (CDR1) and ANQGSEA (CDR2) are obtained from the germline V gene.